This TCR beta chain was identified in a study of vaccination and CD4 T cells after COVID-19. The wider study: Cellular stimulation was performed using overlapping spike peptides derived from SARS-CoV-2, HCoV-NL63, HCoV-OC43 and HCoV-229E.

This clonotype was seen a few times. Its specificity is not known. Treatment described: roughly 10-day PBMC culture with coronavirus spike peptide pools or control peptides (ViraFEST assay). For ViraFEST, peptide pools expanded antigen-specific T cells, after which the TCRs were sequenced. Germline values: CDR1 SGHVS, CDR2 FQNEAQ. There are 15 residues in the CDR3. Trimming took 2 bases from V and 5 from J, leaving 12 bases between them. An Oncomine TCR Beta short-read assay was used to sequence the DNA from cultured CD4+ T cells. Genomic DNA was taken out of cultured CD4+ T cells by extraction. TCRdb called the PCR reads again in MiXCR, with one record for every CDR3 protein. The sample lists roughly 4,200 distinct CDR3 sequences, about a quarter seen once, with about 27% in the top ten.

This sequence originates from a human donor who had recovered from COVID-19. Sequences were obtained from CD4+ T cells from blood, cultured in vitro. This chain joins TRBV7-8 and TRBJ2-2, with a weak D call TRBD2 (5 bases). In DNA form, the CDR3 reads TGTGCCAGCAGCTTATATGATAGGAGGACCGGGGAGCTGTTTTTT. Its protein is CASSLYDRRTGELFF.